This T cell receptor beta chain is drawn from a study of T cell changes during pregnancy in multiple sclerosis. Using immunoSEQ multiplex PCR, the repertoire was profiled, and TCRdb retains in-frame clones only, with some absent. The table records 85,000 to 90,000 clones, 85% to 95% of them present only once. The CDR3 covers 15 residues. This material consisted of peripheral blood, taken after pregnancy. The chain recombines TRBV21-1 with TRBJ1-2. TRBV21-1 is assigned pseudogene status. The receptor comes from a female donor in good health, enrolled as a control in a pregnancy study. This chain's CDR3 is CASSKGGDVSYGYTF. The CDR3 bases are TGTGCCAGCAGCAAAGGAGGTGACGTGAGCTATGGCTACACCTTC.